A selection of T cell receptor beta chains follows, all from one sample in a study of PD-L1 blockade in urothelial cancer. The method was immunoSEQ multiplex PCR; TCRdb's version includes in-frame clones alone and lacks a portion of them. Among under 55,000 clones listed, 75% to 90% were seen once. The sample here was PBMCs, taken around atezolizumab (anti-PD-L1) treatment. Receptor source: a man in his forties with urothelial cancer. Each CDR3 is given with its conserved first and last residue. D genes are given only for firm matches. The size entry is marked missing in some rows and otherwise reads once, few, many or a size class.

j_call d_call clone_size v_call cdr3_aa cdr3_nt
TRBJ2-1 TRBD1 - TRBV7-7 CASSLGQGANEQFF TGTGCTAGCAGCTTAGGACAGGGGGCGAATGAGCAGTTCTTC
TRBJ2-1 TRBD2 few TRBV7-8 CASSFGLAGGGSEQFF TGTGCCAGCAGCTTCGGACTAGCGGGAGGGGGAAGTGAGCAGTTCTTC
TRBJ2-3 - - TRBV5-4 CASSLAFGARTDTQYF TGTGCCAGCAGCTTGGCCTTTGGGGCCCGCACAGATACGCAGTATTTT
TRBJ2-1 TRBD2 - TRBV5-4 CASSNLAGGEQFF TGTGCCAGCAGCAATCTAGCGGGAGGCGAACAGTTCTTC
TRBJ1-1 - - TRBV6-5 CASSSKGGAKAFF TGTGCCAGCAGTTCAAAGGGGGGGGCTAAAGCTTTCTTT
TRBJ2-3 - - TRBV4-2 CASSLGLGTDTQYF TGTGCCAGCAGCCTGGGACTGGGCACAGATACGCAGTATTTT
TRBJ1-1 - - TRBV14 CASSRYGMQGGTEAFF TGTGCCAGCAGCCGATACGGTATGCAAGGGGGAACTGAAGCTTTCTTT
TRBJ2-3 TRBD1 - TRBV27 CASSPGGEADTQYF TGTGCCAGCAGTCCAGGGGGCGAGGCAGATACGCAGTATTTT
TRBJ2-1 TRBD2 - TRBV6-1 CASSVERTSGRGNEQFF TGTGCCAGCAGTGTGGAGCGGACTAGCGGGAGGGGTAATGAGCAGTTCTTC
TRBJ2-3 TRBD2 - TRBV4-2 CASRFGGAGDSSTDTQYF TGTGCCAGCAGGTTCGGTGGAGCGGGAGATAGTAGCACAGATACGCAGTATTTT
TRBJ2-3 TRBD1 - TRBV10-3 CAISGTGEGSTDTQYF TGTGCCATCAGTGGGACAGGGGAAGGGAGCACAGATACGCAGTATTTT
TRBJ1-1 - - TRBV27 CASKGSGSWTEAFF TGTGCCAGCAAGGGGAGCGGGTCTTGGACTGAAGCTTTCTTT
TRBJ2-7 - - TRBV5-1 CASSFTGRPYEQYF TGCGCCAGCAGCTTCACAGGGCGGCCCTACGAGCAGTACTTC
TRBJ2-1 - - TRBV28 CASSFPATYNEQFF TGTGCCAGCAGTTTCCCCGCCACTTACAATGAGCAGTTCTTC
TRBJ2-3 - once TRBV29-1 CSVEYTDTQYF TGCAGCGTTGAATATACAGATACGCAGTATTTT
TRBJ2-1 - - TRBV9 CASSVHSRGSYNEQFF TGTGCCAGCAGCGTCCATAGCAGAGGCTCCTACAATGAGCAGTTCTTC
TRBJ2-7 - - TRBV4-2 CASSQDGRGYEQYF TGTGCCAGCAGCCAAGATGGCAGGGGTTACGAGCAGTACTTC
TRBJ1-4 - - TRBV7-9 CASSLATGWKGEKLFF TGTGCCAGCAGCTTAGCGACAGGCTGGAAGGGTGAAAAACTGTTTTTT
TRBJ1-1 - once TRBV27 CASRGLGGIETEAFF TGTGCCAGCAGGGGGTTAGGAGGGATCGAGACTGAAGCTTTCTTT
TRBJ2-7 TRBD2 few TRBV7-2 CASSLGASGVYEQYF TGTGCCAGCAGCTTAGGGGCTAGCGGGGTCTACGAGCAGTACTTC
TRBJ2-7 TRBD2 - TRBV9 CASSVCAGDRYEQYF TGTGCCAGCAGCGTATGCGCGGGAGATCGGTACGAGCAGTACTTC
TRBJ2-5 TRBD1 - TRBV27 CASRPWTGREETQYF TGTGCCAGCAGACCTTGGACAGGGCGAGAAGAGACCCAGTACTTC
TRBJ1-1 - few TRBV25-1 CASSESGRAFF TGTGCCAGCAGTGAATCAGGGAGGGCTTTCTTT
TRBJ2-5 - - TRBV15 CATSRAQETQYF TGTGCCACCAGCAGAGCTCAAGAGACCCAGTACTTC
TRBJ2-7 TRBD1 - TRBV30 CAWIRTGTYEQYF TGTGCCTGGATCAGGACAGGAACCTACGAGCAGTACTTC
TRBJ2-7 - - TRBV30 CAWRQSGEQYF TGTGCCTGGAGGCAGTCGGGAGAGCAGTACTTC
TRBJ2-1 TRBD2 once TRBV5-4 CASSTGLAGGNEQFF TGTGCCAGCAGCACGGGACTAGCGGGCGGGAATGAGCAGTTCTTC
TRBJ2-7 TRBD2 - TRBV4-1 CASSPLRLAETYEQYF TGCGCCAGCAGCCCACTCAGACTAGCGGAGACCTACGAGCAGTACTTC
TRBJ1-1 - - TRBV5-1 CASSPGTPTEAFF TGCGCCAGCAGCCCCGGGACACCCACTGAAGCTTTCTTT
TRBJ2-7 TRBD1 - TRBV18 CASSPRPLQGYEQYF TGTGCCAGCTCACCAAGGCCTCTACAGGGGTACGAGCAGTACTTC
TRBJ1-5 - - TRBV25-1 CASSEAGSNQPQHF TGTGCCAGCAGTGAAGCGGGCAGCAATCAGCCCCAGCATTTT
TRBJ2-7 TRBD2 - TRBV9 CASSPRLIAGGRGYEQYF TGTGCCAGCAGCCCACGGTTGATAGCGGGAGGGCGGGGCTACGAGCAGTACTTC
TRBJ2-4 - - TRBV7-9 CASSKDSGVAGNIQYF TGTGCCAGCAGTAAGGACAGTGGTGTGGCGGGAAACATTCAGTACTTC
TRBJ2-7 - - TRBV28 CASSPGGLGPGEQYF TGTGCCAGCAGTCCCGGGGGATTGGGGCCGGGTGAGCAGTACTTC
TRBJ2-6 - - TRBV28 CASSRIMVSGANVLTF TGTGCCAGCAGTAGAATAATGGTTAGTGGGGCCAACGTCCTGACTTTC
TRBJ2-1 TRBD2 - TRBV27 CASSSISSGLAGGNEQFF TGTGCCAGCAGTTCCATATCCTCGGGACTAGCGGGAGGCAATGAGCAGTTCTTC
TRBJ2-5 TRBD2 - TRBV10-2 CASGRGRGSGETQYF TGCGCCAGCGGTCGCGGGAGGGGGTCCGGAGAGACCCAGTACTTC
TRBJ1-1 - once TRBV27 CASSYTGYTEAFF TGTGCCAGCAGTTATACAGGGTACACTGAAGCTTTCTTT
TRBJ1-1 - - TRBV29-1 CSVLRGNTEAFF TGCAGCGTCCTTCGGGGGAACACTGAAGCTTTCTTT
TRBJ2-3 TRBD1 - TRBV18 CASSPLRDRVYDTQYF TGTGCCAGCTCACCACTACGGGACAGGGTTTACGATACGCAGTATTTT
TRBJ2-7 TRBD2 - TRBV28 CASSSQRESYEQYF TGTGCCAGCAGTTCTCAGCGGGAGTCCTACGAGCAGTACTTC
TRBJ1-1 TRBD1 - TRBV5-1 CASSLPGTGGQAFF TGCGCCAGCAGCTTGCCCGGGACAGGGGGGCAGGCTTTCTTT
TRBJ2-3 - - TRBV4-1 CASSQGGTSTDTQYF TGCGCCAGCAGCCAAGGAGGGACTAGCACAGATACGCAGTATTTT
TRBJ2-7 - - TRBV11-2 CASHDRRTAYEQYF TGTGCCAGTCACGACAGAAGGACAGCCTACGAGCAGTACTTC
TRBJ1-2 TRBD1 - TRBV4-1 CASSQAGTGNSYGYTF TGCGCCAGCAGCCAAGCCGGGACAGGCAATTCTTATGGCTACACCTTC